The 8 T cell receptor beta chains reported below all come from one sample, sequenced in a study of T cell repertoires in cytomegalovirus infection. TCRdb analysed the reads with MiXCR anew, one entry per CDR3 protein. The data contain roughly 160,000 distinct CDR3 sequences, approximately 21% of them singletons. These receptors lack a known antigen. The source material was CD8+ T cells from cultured PBMCs, sampled from culture after CMV antigen stimulation. These receptors were collected from a human donor in good health (CMV status not recorded). Some clones in this sample may be carry-over from other donors' samples.

This chain joins TRBV12-3 or TRBV12-4 and TRBJ2-7, with a possible D match to TRBD2 (6 bases). Trimming took off 3 bases at V and 4 bases at J, with 13 bases between the two ends. CDR3 size: 14 residues. CDR3 bases: TGTGCCAGCAGTTTTCCCGGGGGTGAGTACGAGCAGTACTTC. Translating gives CASSFPGGEYEQYF.

This chain links TRBV12-3 or TRBV12-4 with TRBJ1-5, with 7 bases aligning to TRBD1. This CDR3 contains 17 residues. Losses at the gene ends were 3 bases for V and 5 bases for J; bases not matched to a gene: 13. The CDR3: CASSFLPGQLLYQPQHF. The DNA of the CDR3 is TGTGCCAGCAGTTTTCTCCCGGGACAGCTCCTTTATCAGCCCCAGCATTTT.

This clonotype occurred a few times. The V gene is TRBV7-9, the J gene TRBJ1-1, with D maybe TRBD1 (6 bases). The V end lost 8 bases, the J end lost 5 bases, and 12 bases lay between the germline ends. This CDR3 has 12 amino acids. The V gene's germline CDR1 is SEHNR and CDR2 FQNEAQ (reference sequence). The CDR3, as DNA: TGTGCCAGCGGCTCCCAGGGGACTGAAGCTTTCTTT. This translates into CASGSQGTEAFF.

This rearrangement joins TRBV7-2 to TRBJ1-1; TRBD1 matches 7 bases. There are 16 residues in the CDR3. V dropped 5 bases and J dropped 1; count of bases not matched to a gene: 10. Germline V CDR1 and CDR2: SGHTA, FQGNSA. This CDR3 reads CASSLDRVGWNTEAFF. For the CDR3, the DNA is TGTGCCAGCAGCCTCGACAGGGTCGGTTGGAACACTGAAGCTTTCTTT.

This clonotype was found a few times. V and J are TRBV20-1 and TRBJ2-7; no firm D call. V gave up 1 base and J gave up 2 bases, with 9 bases separating them. The CDR3 consists of 13 residues. Germline V gene lookup returns CDR1 DFQATT and CDR2 SNEGSKA (reference sequence). The CDR3 DNA sequence: TGCAGTGCTAGAGCGCACCTTGCCTACGAGCAGTACTTC. Amino acids: CSARAHLAYEQYF.

This chain connects TRBV27 to TRBJ2-5, with 7 positions matching TRBD1. Germline CDR1 is MNHEY and CDR2 is SMNVEV (reference sequence). This CDR3 comprises 14 residues. The J segment lost 5 bases and the V segment lost 4 bases, leaving 7 bases of the junction unmatched. CDR3 in amino acids: CASSSTGYGETQYF. The CDR3 nucleotides are TGTGCCAGCAGTTCGACAGGGTACGGGGAGACCCAGTACTTC.

V and J are TRBV5-1 and TRBJ2-3, with 12 nucleotides matching TRBD2. After removal of 1 base from V and 2 bases from J, the junction contained 5 bases not matched to a gene. The length of the CDR3 is 17 residues. Germline V CDR1 and CDR2: SGHRS, YFSETQ. The CDR3 nucleotides read TGCGCCAGCAGCTTGACTAGCGGGGGGATAGACACAGATACGCAGTATTTT. Translation gives CASSLTSGGIDTDTQYF. Based on the CDR3 plus reference TRBV5-1 and TRBJ2-3, the full variable domain is KAGVTQTPRYLIKTRGQQVTLSCSPISGHRSVSWYQQTPGQGLQFLFEYFSETQRNKGNFPGRFSGRQFSNSRSEMNVSTLELGDSALYLCASSLTSGGIDTDTQYFGPGTRLTVL.

This clonotype was observed a handful of times. The rearrangement links TRBV7-2 to TRBJ1-2; perhaps TRBD1 as D (5 bases). The V end was cut by 7 bases, the J end by 1 base, with 13 bases between. CDR3 length: 14 residues. Looked up from germline, CDR1 is SGHTA and CDR2 is FQGNSA. The CDR3: CASIPGGINYGYTF. CDR3 bases: TGTGCCAGCATCCCTGGGGGAATTAACTATGGCTACACCTTC.